Each of the 18 T cell receptor beta chains below was sequenced from the same sample in a study of CD8 T cells in ankylosing spondylitis. The study's findings and limits: Roughly eight highly homologous variants made up a TCR beta motif that seemed to typify ankylosing spondylitis blood.

TCRdb itself ran the 5' RACE reads through MiXCR, one entry per CDR3 protein. Here the sample spans a few hundred thousand distinct CDR3 sequences, about a sixth being singletons. For these receptors, no antigen is known. Material: blood, either unsorted or a sorted T cell fraction (not recorded which). The receptors stem from a male donor with ankylosing spondylitis.

The CDR3 sequence is CASSSRRGLYTEAFF. The DNA of the CDR3 is TGTGCCAGCAGTTCCCGGCGGGGGCTTTACACTGAAGCTTTCTTT. The V and J genes are TRBV12-3 or TRBV12-4 and TRBJ1-1; TRBD1 might be the D (6 bases). V dropped 4 bases and J dropped 3 bases, with 15 bases sitting between them. This CDR3 has 15 residues.

This chain links TRBV4-1 with TRBJ2-5, with TRBD2 matching 10 bases. The CDR3 covers 16 residues. Germline V gene data show CDR1 as MGHRA and CDR2 as YSYEKL. J was trimmed by 5 bases and V by 4 bases; bases with no gene match: 10. CDR3 loop: CASSPSLAGGLETQYF. CDR3 nucleotide sequence: TGCGCCAGCAGCCCCTCCTTAGCGGGAGGATTGGAGACCCAGTACTTC.

This clonotype was detected a few times. The V and J genes are TRBV4-2 and TRBJ2-7; 7 bases are shared with TRBD2. The CDR3 loop spans 15 amino acids. Trimming at V came to 4 bases and at J to 1 base, leaving 7 bases not matched to a gene. Germline V CDR1 and CDR2: LGHNA, YNFKEQ. CDR3 nucleotide sequence: TGTGCCAGCAGCCGACAGCGGGACCCATCCTACGAGCAGTACTTC. It is translated as CASSRQRDPSYEQYF.

Only a few counts were recorded for this clonotype. CDR3 region: CASSQVGTGDRSYTF. As DNA, the CDR3 is TGCGCCAGCAGCCAAGTGGGCACAGGGGACAGAAGCTACACCTTC. The V gene is TRBV4-1, the J gene TRBJ1-2, with 7 bases fitting TRBD1. The CDR3 totals 15 residues. V shed 1 base, J shed 9 bases, and the junction held 11 bases outside the gene matches. Per germline, CDR1 MGHRA and CDR2 YSYEKL.

The V and J genes are TRBV20-1 and TRBJ1-5; D is uncertain. V was clipped by 2 bases and J by 0 bases, with 8 bases between them. The CDR3 runs 14 residues. Germline V gives CDR1 DFQATT, CDR2 SNEGSKA (reference sequence). The CDR3 here is CSARMLGSNQPQHF. DNA of the CDR3: TGCAGTGCTAGAATGTTAGGTAGCAATCAGCCCCAGCATTTT.

There are a few counts of this clonotype. The rearrangement joins TRBV20-1 to TRBJ2-3; no firm D call. The CDR3 is 13 amino acids. Germline-derived CDR1 and CDR2 are DFQATT and SNEGSKA (reference sequence). V was clipped by 7 bases and J by 1 base, with 12 bases between them. The DNA of the CDR3 is TGCAGTGGGGGATTTCCACGCACAGATACGCAGTATTTT. Protein sequence: CSGGFPRTDTQYF.

In this sample, this clonotype turned up a few times. The V call is TRBV6-5, the J call TRBJ1-1, with D unresolved. V lost 1 base and J 5 bases, leaving 5 bases between the germline ends. CDR3 length: 12 amino acids. Germline lookup yields CDR1 MNHEY and CDR2 SVGAGI. The CDR3 nucleotides are TGTGCCAGCAGTTACTGGTGGACTGAAGCTTTCTTT. Residues: CASSYWWTEAFF.

V gene TRBV2 combines with J gene TRBJ2-1; D unresolved. CDR1 SNHLY and CDR2 FYNNEI come from the germline V gene. CDR3 length: 13 residues. Trimming removed 3 bases at V and 5 bases at J, with 8 bases between. In nucleotides, the CDR3 is TGTGCCAGCAGTGATGGCAGGAACAATGAGCAGTTCTTC. This encodes CASSDGRNNEQFF.

This rearrangement joins TRBV2 to TRBJ2-5, with 11 bases identical to TRBD1. Germline CDR1 SNHLY, CDR2 FYNNEI. J gave up 4 bases and V 5 bases, and 3 bases lay outside the gene matches. CDR3 length equals 14 residues. Written as DNA, the CDR3 is TGTGCCAGCAGTCGGGACAGGGGGGCAGAGACCCAGTACTTC. Residues: CASSRDRGAETQYF.

The chain carries TRBV29-1 and TRBJ1-1; the match to TRBD1 covers 10 bases. With V trimmed by 3 bases and J by 4 bases, 2 bases remained unmatched. This CDR3 region has 13 residues. CDR1 and CDR2 from the germline V gene are SQVTM and ANQGSEA. DNA of the CDR3: TGCAGCGTTGACCGGACAGGGGGCACTGAAGCTTTCTTT. Translated, it gives CSVDRTGGTEAFF.

This clonotype was recorded a few times. The chain is built from TRBV6-5 and TRBJ2-7; 7 nucleotides match TRBD2. Germline lookup yields CDR1 MNHEY and CDR2 SVGAGI. This CDR3 is built from 15 residues. V lost 3 bases to trimming and J lost 5 bases; unmatched junction nucleotides: 10. CDR3 bases: TGTGCCAGCAGTTATAGGCAGGGAGGGAAAAACGAGCAGTACTTC. Translating it yields CASSYRQGGKNEQYF.

This chain joins TRBV4-3 and TRBJ2-1; D could derive from TRBD1 or TRBD2 (5 bases each). CDR3 length: 14 amino acids. Germline V gene data show CDR1 as LGHNA and CDR2 as YSLEER. Trimming left V 4 bases short and J 0 bases short, with 7 bases between. The chain's CDR3 is CASSRDPSYNEQFF. The CDR3 coding sequence is TGCGCCAGCAGCCGGGACCCCTCCTACAATGAGCAGTTCTTC.

This clonotype appeared a few times. This sequence joins TRBV24-1 and TRBJ2-2; perhaps D is TRBD1 or TRBD2 (5 bases each). The CDR3 is 15 amino acids. With 7 bases removed from V and 5 bases from J, the gap between germline ends came to 16 bases. The germline V gene encodes CDR1 KGHDR and CDR2 SFDVKD. The CDR3 spells CATSDPGRSTGELFF. The CDR3 DNA reads as TGTGCCACCAGCGACCCGGGACGCAGTACCGGGGAGCTGTTTTTT.

A few counts support this clonotype. The chain is built from TRBV20-1 and TRBJ1-1; weak D call: TRBD1 (5 bases). The CDR3 covers 14 residues. The germline V and J ends were trimmed by 2 bases and 2 bases, with 12 bases remaining between them. Germline CDR1 is DFQATT and CDR2 is SNEGSKA (reference sequence). The CDR3 nucleotides are TGCAGTGCTAGAAAGGGACGGACAAACACTGAAGCTTTCTTT. Its protein is CSARKGRTNTEAFF.

The CDR3 loop reads CASVYLERGPETQYF. The DNA of the CDR3 is TGTGCCAGCGTCTATCTGGAGCGGGGGCCGGAGACCCAGTACTTC. The chain couples TRBV6-1 to TRBJ2-5; TRBD2 agrees at 8 bases. Germline-derived CDR1 and CDR2 are MNHNS and SASEGT. V lost 8 bases, J lost 5 bases, and 13 bases stayed unmatched. The CDR3 length is 15 residues.

This clonotype was observed at least ten times. The chain couples TRBV6-1 to TRBJ2-5; TRBD2 matches at 13 bases. After removal of 6 bases from V and 4 bases from J, the junction contained 8 bases not matched to a gene. CDR3 size: 16 residues. Germline lookup yields CDR1 MNHNS and CDR2 SASEGT. In nucleotides, the CDR3 is TGTGCCAGCAGCCCCACTAGCGGGAGGGCCATAGAGACCCAGTACTTC. Translating gives CASSPTSGRAIETQYF.

The J gene is TRBJ2-2, the V gene TRBV7-3, with 10 bases matching TRBD2. The length of the CDR3 is 18 residues. Trimming removed 5 bases from V and 7 bases from J; junction bases left unmatched: 16. From germline, CDR1 is SGHTA and CDR2 FQGTGA. In nucleotides, the CDR3 is TGTGCCAGCAGCCCTGCCGGGGCTAGCGGGAGTTCAGGCGGGGAGCTGTTTTTT. This translates into CASSPAGASGSSGGELFF.

A few counts support this clonotype. The chain employs TRBV11-2 and TRBJ2-7; D unclear. V shed 1 base and J shed 0 bases, with 10 bases lying between them. CDR3 size: 15 residues. Germline V gene data show CDR1 as SGHAT and CDR2 as FQNNGV. The CDR3 reads CASSLGSRYSYEQYF. As DNA, the CDR3 is TGTGCCAGCAGCTTAGGGTCAAGGTACTCCTACGAGCAGTACTTC.